Listed below are T cell receptor beta chains from one sample, sequenced in a study of T cell responses to AZD1222 COVID-19 vaccine. Repertoires were generated with immunoSEQ multiplex PCR, while TCRdb's copy carries only in-frame clones and drops some. The sample has 100,000 or so clones; around 90% are singletons. The sequences come from peripheral blood, collected on day 0 of AZD1222 vaccination. The receptors stem from an adult in good health. CDR3s include the opening cysteine and the closing phenylalanine or tryptophan. The D gene is left open where the match is weak. Not every row has a clone size; where given, it reads once, few, many or a size class.

v_call	clone_size	d_call	j_call	cdr3_nt	cdr3_aa
TRBV30	NA	NA	TRBJ1-1	TGTGCCTGGAATACGCAGAACATGAACACTGAAGCTTTCTTT	CAWNTQNMNTEAFF
TRBV28	NA	TRBD1	TRBJ2-7	TGTGCCAGCAGTTTATTTTTTTCCCCCCTGGACAGGGGGTTTCCCTACGAGCAGTACTTC	CASSLFFSPLDRGFPYEQYF
TRBV28	NA	TRBD1	TRBJ2-7	TGTGCCAGCAGTTTGGTACAGGGGGAGCAGTACTTC	CASSLVQGEQYF
TRBV2	few	NA	TRBJ2-7	TGTGCCAGCAGTGAGACCTACGAGCAGTACTTC	CASSETYEQYF
TRBV5-1	NA	TRBD1	TRBJ2-7	TGCGCCAGCAGCTTGGGGGACAGGGAGAACGAGCAGTACTTC	CASSLGDRENEQYF
TRBV5-8	NA	NA	TRBJ2-6	TGTGCCAGCAGCTCGACGAGCCCTGGGGCCAACGTCCTGACTTTC	CASSSTSPGANVLTF
TRBV19	NA	TRBD1	TRBJ2-1	TGTGCCAGTAGTAGGGGGACAGGGGATGAGCAGTTCTTC	CASSRGTGDEQFF
TRBV20-1	NA	NA	TRBJ2-3	TGCAGTGCTAGAGATAGCACTTCGCAGTATTTT	CSARDSTSQYF
TRBV3-1/TRBV3-2	NA	NA	TRBJ1-2	TGTGCCAGCAGCCAAGATAGGCGTATTAACTATGGCTACACCTTC	CASSQDRRINYGYTF
TRBV18	NA	TRBD1	TRBJ1-6	TGTGCCAGCTCATCTTCACACAGGGGAGGTAATTCACCCCTCCACTTT	CASSSSHRGGNSPLHF
TRBV27	NA	NA	TRBJ2-1	TGTGCCAGCACATCTAGGGTCTACAATGAGCAGTTCTTC	CASTSRVYNEQFF
TRBV7-2	NA	TRBD1	TRBJ2-2	TGTGCCAGCAGCTCGGGACAGATGCTGACCGGGGAGCTGTTTTTT	CASSSGQMLTGELFF
TRBV7-2	NA	TRBD1	TRBJ1-5	TGTGCCAGCAGCACAACCGGGACAGGGGGGGGTCAGCCCCAGCATTTT	CASSTTGTGGGQPQHF
TRBV4-1	NA	NA	TRBJ1-1	TGCGCCAGCAGCCAAGACGCAGGGATGAACACTGAAGCTTTCTTT	CASSQDAGMNTEAFF